The 21 T cell receptor beta chains below were found in one sample sequenced in a study of CD8+CD57+ T cells in acquired aplastic anemia. It was patients with CD8+CD57+ cell expansion by flow cytometry who were chosen for sequencing. TCR beta VDJ and CDR3 were profiled, and genomic DNA was the template. Each CDR3 protein gets one entry after TCRdb re-called the reads with MiXCR. The table lists some 140,000 distinct CDR3 sequences, roughly half of them singletons. The sequencing input was sorted CD4+, CD8+, or CD8+CD57+ T cells (not recorded which) from PBMCs. The receptors were gathered from a human donor with aplastic anemia.

A remark on this clonotype: Sequence at one end of the junction differs from germline and may be a read error. This chain connects TRBV5-6 to TRBJ1-1; D gene uncertain. CDR1 and CDR2 from the germline V gene are SGHDT and YYEEEE. The CDR3 sequence is 11 residues long. The CDR3 reads CVSSLVTEAFF. The CDR3, as DNA: TGTGTCAGCAGCTTGGTCACTGAAGCTTTCTTT.

The genes are TRBV20-1 and TRBJ2-7, with 8 bases that match TRBD2. V shed 1 base, J shed 5 bases, and the junction held 10 bases outside the gene matches. This CDR3 region has 15 residues. Germline values: CDR1 DFQATT, CDR2 SNEGSKA (reference sequence). The CDR3 sequence: CSARGHAGGKNEQYF. CDR3 nucleotides: TGCAGTGCTAGAGGGCACGCGGGGGGCAAGAACGAGCAGTACTTC.

This clonotype occurred many times. The chain combines TRBV20-1 with TRBJ2-7, with D perhaps matching TRBD1 (5 bases). Germline loops: CDR1 DFQATT, CDR2 SNEGSKA (reference sequence). The CDR3 is made up of 14 amino acids. V was shortened by 3 bases and J by 3 bases, with 15 bases between the two germline ends. The CDR3 DNA sequence: TGCAGTGCTAGTTGGGCAGATCAGGGCTACGAGCAGTACTTC. Translating it yields CSASWADQGYEQYF.

The CDR3 DNA follows: TGCAGCCTTGGGGACAGGGACACAGATACGCAGTATTTT. It specifies CSLGDRDTDTQYF. The rearrangement uses TRBV20-1 and TRBJ2-3; 9 bases match TRBD1. Germline CDR1 DFQATT, CDR2 SNEGSKA (reference sequence). The CDR3 runs 13 residues.

The chain uses TRBV9 and TRBJ1-6; 7 bases are shared with TRBD1. The CDR3 has 16 residues. J gave up 6 bases and V 4 bases, and 10 bases lay outside the gene matches. Germline assignment: CDR1 SGDLS and CDR2 YYNGEE. The CDR3 bases are TGTGCCAGCAGCCGATCAGGGGGAGGAATTAATTCACCCCTCCACTTT. Residues: CASSRSGGGINSPLHF.

The chain is built from TRBV2 and TRBJ1-6; 8 bases are a match to TRBD1. This CDR3 spans 13 amino acids. The germline V gene encodes CDR1 SNHLY and CDR2 FYNNEI. The CDR3 DNA reads as TGTGCAACCGGGGACAGGCTTGGTTCACCCCTCCACTTT. This encodes CATGDRLGSPLHF.

The chain employs TRBV24-1 and TRBJ1-2; TRBD1 matches at 9 bases. From germline, CDR1 is KGHDR and CDR2 SFDVKD. The CDR3 runs 14 residues. Unmatched junction bases numbered 4, after V lost 4 bases and J lost 5 bases. This chain's CDR3 is CATSDMGQGYGYTF. CDR3 bases: TGTGCCACCAGTGACATGGGACAGGGATATGGCTACACCTTC.

The genes are TRBV27 and TRBJ1-4; 8 bases line up with TRBD1. The ends lost 6 bases at V and 5 bases at J; junction bases unmatched: 5. This CDR3 region has 14 residues. Germline V gene sequence: CDR1 MNHEY, CDR2 SMNVEV (reference sequence). As DNA, the CDR3 is TGTGCCAGCAGCCTCCGGACAGGGAATGAAAAACTGTTTTTT. This sequence encodes CASSLRTGNEKLFF.

This clonotype rates as medium-sized. CDR3 region: CASSFEGLFTYEQYF. CDR3 bases: TGCGCCAGCAGCTTTGAGGGACTATTTACCTACGAGCAGTACTTC. This rearrangement joins TRBV5-1 to TRBJ2-7, with 7 positions matching TRBD2. CDR1 and CDR2 (germline): SGHRS, YFSETQ. This CDR3 is built from 15 residues. J lost 2 bases, V lost 2 bases, and 7 bases had no gene match.

About this clonotype: Relative to the germline gene, one junction end is altered; a read error may explain this. The rearrangement uses TRBV15 and TRBJ2-1; tentatively, D is TRBD2 (6 bases). The CDR3 is 8 residues long. CDR1 LNHNV and CDR2 YYDKDF come from the germline V gene (reference sequence). In DNA, the CDR3 is TGTGCCACCAGCAAAGCGGGTTTT. This encodes CATSKAGF.

Remarks on this clonotype: Being one base from a much bigger clone, this may be a read error. The V and J genes are TRBV6-5 and TRBJ1-1, with D perhaps TRBD1 (5 bases). Germline V gives CDR1 MNHEY, CDR2 SVGAGI. This CDR3 contains 15 residues. CDR3 protein: CASSYSRGPNTGAFF. CDR3 DNA sequence: TGTGCCAGCAGTTACTCCCGGGGACCGAACACTGGAGCTTTCTTT.

V is TRBV5-1 and J is TRBJ2-5; D not resolved. V gave up 0 bases and J gave up 4 bases, with 16 bases separating them. The CDR3 covers 16 residues. Germline assignment: CDR1 SGHRS and CDR2 YFSETQ. The CDR3 spells CASSLAVGNGRETQYF. The CDR3 nucleotides are TGCGCCAGCAGCTTGGCCGTTGGGAATGGGCGAGAGACCCAGTACTTC.

This clonotype was counted a few times. The rearrangement joins TRBV19 to TRBJ2-1, with 8 bases fitting TRBD1. J was trimmed by 3 bases and V by 4 bases; bases with no gene match: 8. The germline gives CDR1 LNHDA, CDR2 SQIVND (reference sequence). CDR3 length equals 16 residues. The CDR3 nucleotides are TGTGCCAGTAGTAACCCCGAGACAGGGGACTACAATGAGCAGTTCTTC. Protein product: CASSNPETGDYNEQFF. The variable domain in full, completed from reference TRBV19 and TRBJ2-1, reads DGGITQSPKYLFRKEGQNVTLSCEQNLNHDAMYWYRQDPGQGLRLIYYSQIVNDFQKGDIAEGYSVSREKKESFPLTVTSAQKNPTAFYLCASSNPETGDYNEQFFGPGTRLTVL.

This clonotype was found many times. V usage is TRBV9 and J usage is TRBJ2-3, with 7 bases fitting TRBD2. Germline values: CDR1 SGDLS, CDR2 YYNGEE. The CDR3 covers 14 residues. V trimming: 3 bases; J trimming: 2 bases; junction bases outside the gene matches: 3. CDR3 bases: TGTGCCAGCAGCGGGGGGGGGGACACAGATACGCAGTATTTT. Amino acids: CASSGGGDTDTQYF.

This clonotype came up many times. This chain links TRBV20-1 with TRBJ2-7, with TRBD2 identical over 14 bases. CDR3 size: 16 residues. V shed 1 base, J shed 0 bases, and the junction held 2 bases outside the gene matches. Per germline, CDR1 DFQATT and CDR2 SNEGSKA (reference sequence). CDR3 sequence reads: CSARGLAGGSSYEQYF. The CDR3 DNA reads TGCAGTGCTAGAGGACTAGCGGGGGGGAGCTCCTACGAGCAGTACTTC.

This clonotype showed up many times. The chain joins TRBV4-2 to TRBJ2-3, with a tentative D call TRBD1 (6 bases). Germline lookup yields CDR1 LGHNA and CDR2 YNFKEQ. Trimming pared 7 bases from V and 2 bases from J, leaving 19 bases between. The length of the CDR3 is 16 residues. The CDR3 here is CASTLRMGAHTDTQYF. As DNA, the CDR3 is TGTGCCAGCACCCTCCGGATGGGGGCTCACACAGATACGCAGTATTTT.

This clonotype was picked up one time. V usage is TRBV2 and J usage is TRBJ2-6; no clear D. The V and J ends lost 5 bases and 2 bases respectively, with 10 bases between them. The CDR3 extends over 15 amino acids. Per the germline V gene, CDR1 is SNHLY and CDR2 is FYNNEI. CDR3 in DNA: TGTGCCAGCAGTTCACATGGGGCTGGGGCCAACGTCCTGACTTTC. Its translation: CASSSHGAGANVLTF.

The chain couples TRBV6-1 to TRBJ2-2; no definite D call. V was trimmed by 6 bases and J by 8 bases, leaving 7 bases between them. This CDR3 is 11 amino acids long. Germline-derived CDR1 and CDR2 are MNHNS and SASEGT. CDR3 sequence: CASSSGGELFF. The CDR3 nucleotides are TGTGCCAGCAGCTCTGGGGGGGAGCTGTTTTTT.

This sequence joins TRBV20-1 and TRBJ2-3; the D gene is possibly TRBD2 (6 bases). From germline, CDR1 is DFQATT and CDR2 SNEGSKA (reference sequence). CDR3 length: 16 amino acids. Trimming removed 2 bases from V and 0 bases from J, with 15 bases in between. CDR3 in amino acids: CSARPAGEGSTDTQYF. In DNA form, the CDR3 reads TGCAGTGCTAGACCAGCGGGCGAGGGGAGCACAGATACGCAGTATTTT.

The V gene is TRBV25-1, the J gene TRBJ2-2, with D tentatively TRBD1 (5 bases). Trimming removed 1 base from V and 6 bases from J, with 9 bases in between. In germline, CDR1 is MGHDK, CDR2 SYGVNS. This CDR3 is built from 14 residues. The CDR3 protein is CASSELGVAGELFF. In nucleotides, the CDR3 is TGTGCCAGCAGTGAATTAGGGGTGGCCGGGGAGCTGTTTTTT.

Many counts were recorded for this clonotype. CDR3 coding DNA: TGTGCCAGCAGCTGGGTCGGGGGGTCAGATACGCAGTATTTT. As protein: CASSWVGGSDTQYF. The chain carries TRBV7-3 and TRBJ2-3; 7 bases are a match to TRBD2. The CDR3 is 14 residues long. V was clipped by 4 bases and J by 4 bases; unmatched bases: 5. Germline assignment: CDR1 SGHTA and CDR2 FQGTGA.